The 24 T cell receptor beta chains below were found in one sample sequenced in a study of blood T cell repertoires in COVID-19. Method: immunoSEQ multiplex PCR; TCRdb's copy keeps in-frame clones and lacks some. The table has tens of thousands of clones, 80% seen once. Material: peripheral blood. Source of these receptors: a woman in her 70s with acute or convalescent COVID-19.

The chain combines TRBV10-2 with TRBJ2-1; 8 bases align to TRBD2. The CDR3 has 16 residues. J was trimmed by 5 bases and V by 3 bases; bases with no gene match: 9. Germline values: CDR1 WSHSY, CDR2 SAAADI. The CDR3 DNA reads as TGCGCCAGCAGTGACTCTAGACGGGGGGGAAACAATGAGCAGTTCTTC. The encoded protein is CASSDSRRGGNNEQFF.

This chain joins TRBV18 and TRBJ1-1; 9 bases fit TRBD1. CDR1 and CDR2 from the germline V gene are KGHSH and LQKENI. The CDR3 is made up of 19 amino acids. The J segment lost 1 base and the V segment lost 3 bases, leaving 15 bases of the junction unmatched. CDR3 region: CASSPSPIQTGGSNTEAFF. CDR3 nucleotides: TGTGCCAGCTCACCCTCCCCAATCCAAACAGGGGGCTCGAACACTGAAGCTTTCTTT.

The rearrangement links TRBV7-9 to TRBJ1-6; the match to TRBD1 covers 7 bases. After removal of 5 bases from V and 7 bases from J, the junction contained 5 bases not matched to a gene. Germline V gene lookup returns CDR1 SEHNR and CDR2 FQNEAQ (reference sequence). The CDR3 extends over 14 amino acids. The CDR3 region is CASSRAGGNSPLHF. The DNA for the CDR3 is TGTGCCAGCAGCCGCGCAGGGGGAAATTCACCCCTCCACTTT.

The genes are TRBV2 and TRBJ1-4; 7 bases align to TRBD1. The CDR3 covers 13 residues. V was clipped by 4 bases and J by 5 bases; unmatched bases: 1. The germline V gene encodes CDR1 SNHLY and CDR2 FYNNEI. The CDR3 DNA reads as TGTGCCAGCAGTGGGACAGGCAATGAAAAACTGTTTTTT. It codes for CASSGTGNEKLFF.

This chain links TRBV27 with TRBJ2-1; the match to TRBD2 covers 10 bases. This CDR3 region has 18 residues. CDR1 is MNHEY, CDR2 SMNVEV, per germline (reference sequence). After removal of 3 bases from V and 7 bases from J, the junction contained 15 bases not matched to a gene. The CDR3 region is CASSFLGVRTSGGNEQFF. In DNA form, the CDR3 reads TGTGCCAGCAGTTTTCTCGGGGTTCGGACTAGCGGAGGGAATGAGCAGTTCTTC.

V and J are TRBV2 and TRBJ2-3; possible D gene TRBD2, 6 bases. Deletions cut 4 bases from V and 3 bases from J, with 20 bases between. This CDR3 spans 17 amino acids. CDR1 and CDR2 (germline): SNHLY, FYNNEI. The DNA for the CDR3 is TGTGCCAGCAGTGCCGAGACTAGTATTTTTTCAACAGATACGCAGTATTTT. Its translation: CASSAETSIFSTDTQYF.

The CDR3 loop reads CASSVASDRGNSPLHF. The CDR3 DNA reads TGTGCCAGCAGCGTAGCATCCGACAGGGGCAATTCACCCCTCCACTTT. The genes are TRBV9 and TRBJ1-6; 8 bases match TRBD1. Germline CDR1 and CDR2: SGDLS and YYNGEE. This CDR3 has 16 residues. V trimming: 0 bases; J trimming: 7 bases; junction bases outside the gene matches: 6.

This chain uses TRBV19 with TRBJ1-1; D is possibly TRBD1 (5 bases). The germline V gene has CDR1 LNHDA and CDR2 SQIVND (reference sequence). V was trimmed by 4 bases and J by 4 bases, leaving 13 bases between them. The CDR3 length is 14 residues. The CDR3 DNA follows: TGTGCCAGTAGTACTTCGGGGGGAATCACTGAAGCTTTCTTT. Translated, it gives CASSTSGGITEAFF. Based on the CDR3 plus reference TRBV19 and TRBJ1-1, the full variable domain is DGGITQSPKYLFRKEGQNVTLSCEQNLNHDAMYWYRQDPGQGLRLIYYSQIVNDFQKGDIAEGYSVSREKKESFPLTVTSAQKNPTAFYLCASSTSGGITEAFFGQGTRLTVV.

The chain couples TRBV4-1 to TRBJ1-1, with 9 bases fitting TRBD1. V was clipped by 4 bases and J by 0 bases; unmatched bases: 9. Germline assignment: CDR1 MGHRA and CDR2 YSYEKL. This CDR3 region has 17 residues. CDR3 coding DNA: TGCGCCAGCAGCCCCCGGACAGGGGACTTCATGAACACTGAAGCTTTCTTT. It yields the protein CASSPRTGDFMNTEAFF.

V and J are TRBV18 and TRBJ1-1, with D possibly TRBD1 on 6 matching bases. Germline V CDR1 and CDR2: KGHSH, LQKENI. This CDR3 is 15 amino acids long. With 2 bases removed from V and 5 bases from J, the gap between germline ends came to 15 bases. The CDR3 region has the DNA TGTGCCAGCTCACCAGGGACACCGCCTACGACTGAAGCTTTCTTT. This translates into CASSPGTPPTTEAFF.

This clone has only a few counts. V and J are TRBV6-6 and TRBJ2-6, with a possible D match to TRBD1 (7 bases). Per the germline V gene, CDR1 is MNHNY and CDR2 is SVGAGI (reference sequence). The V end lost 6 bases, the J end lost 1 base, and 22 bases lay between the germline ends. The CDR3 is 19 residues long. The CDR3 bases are TGTGCCAGCAGGCGAAGGGGAACAGGGGACTTTTCTGGGGCCAACGTCCTGACTTTC. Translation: CASRRRGTGDFSGANVLTF.

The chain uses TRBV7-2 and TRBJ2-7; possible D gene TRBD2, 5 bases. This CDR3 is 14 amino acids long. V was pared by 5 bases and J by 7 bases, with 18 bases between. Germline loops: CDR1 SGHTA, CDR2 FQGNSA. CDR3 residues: CASSPEALPIEQYF. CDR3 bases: TGTGCCAGCAGCCCGGAGGCCTTGCCTATTGAGCAGTACTTC.

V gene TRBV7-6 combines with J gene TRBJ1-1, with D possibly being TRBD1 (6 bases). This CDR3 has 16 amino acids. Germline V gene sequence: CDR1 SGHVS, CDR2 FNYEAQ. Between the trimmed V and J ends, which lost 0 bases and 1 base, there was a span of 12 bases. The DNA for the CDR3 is TGTGCCAGCAGCTTAGCACAGGGTGCAAGGAACACTGAAGCTTTCTTT. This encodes CASSLAQGARNTEAFF. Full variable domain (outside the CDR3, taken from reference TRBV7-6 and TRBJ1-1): GAGVSQSPRYKVTKRGQDVALRCDPISGHVSLYWYRQALGQGPEFLTYFNYEAQQDKSGLPNDRFSAERPEGSISTLTIQRTEQRDSAMYRCASSLAQGARNTEAFFGQGTRLTVV.

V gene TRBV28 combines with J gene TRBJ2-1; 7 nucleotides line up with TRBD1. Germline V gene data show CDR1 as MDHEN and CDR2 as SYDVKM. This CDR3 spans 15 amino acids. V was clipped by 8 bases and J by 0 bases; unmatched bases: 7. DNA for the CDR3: TGTGCCAGCCTCAGGACAGGTAGCTCCTACAATGAGCAGTTCTTC. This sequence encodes CASLRTGSSYNEQFF. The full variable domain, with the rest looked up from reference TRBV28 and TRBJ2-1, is DVKVTQSSRYLVKRTGEKVFLECVQDMDHENMFWYRQDPGLGLRLIYFSYDVKMKEKGDIPEGYSVSREKKERFSLILESASTNQTSMYLCASLRTGSSYNEQFFGPGTRLTVL.

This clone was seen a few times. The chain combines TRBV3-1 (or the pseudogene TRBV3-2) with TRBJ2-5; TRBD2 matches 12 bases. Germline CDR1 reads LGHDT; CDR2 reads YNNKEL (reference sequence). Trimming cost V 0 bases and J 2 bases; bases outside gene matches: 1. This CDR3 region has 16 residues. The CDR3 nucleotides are TGTGCCAGCAGCCAAGATCTAGCGGGGGGGCAAGAGACCCAGTACTTC. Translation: CASSQDLAGGQETQYF.

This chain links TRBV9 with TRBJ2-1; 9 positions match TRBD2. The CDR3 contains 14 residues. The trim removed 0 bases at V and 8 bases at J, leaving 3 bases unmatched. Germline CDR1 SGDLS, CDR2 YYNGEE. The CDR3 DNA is TGTGCCAGCAGCGTAGTAGGGACTAGCTATGAGCAGTTCTTC. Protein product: CASSVVGTSYEQFF.

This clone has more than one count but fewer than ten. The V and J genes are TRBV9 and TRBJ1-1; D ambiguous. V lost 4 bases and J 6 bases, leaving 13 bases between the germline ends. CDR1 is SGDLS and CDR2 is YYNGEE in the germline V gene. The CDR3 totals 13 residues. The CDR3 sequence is CASSPGMTSEAFF. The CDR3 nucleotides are TGTGCCAGCAGCCCGGGGATGACTTCTGAAGCTTTCTTT.

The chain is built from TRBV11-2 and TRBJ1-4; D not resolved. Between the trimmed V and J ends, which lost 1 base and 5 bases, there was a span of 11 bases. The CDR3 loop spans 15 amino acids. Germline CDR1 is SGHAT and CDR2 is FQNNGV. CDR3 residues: CASSLVVAGNEKLFF. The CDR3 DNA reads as TGTGCCAGCAGCTTAGTGGTCGCGGGGAATGAAAAACTGTTTTTT.

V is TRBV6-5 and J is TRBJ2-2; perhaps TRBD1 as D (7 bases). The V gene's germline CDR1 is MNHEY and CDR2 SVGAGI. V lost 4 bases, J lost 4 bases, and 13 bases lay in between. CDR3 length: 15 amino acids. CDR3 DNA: TGTGCCAGCAGTTTGGAGGGGGCCGGCACCGGGGAGCTGTTTTTT. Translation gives CASSLEGAGTGELFF.

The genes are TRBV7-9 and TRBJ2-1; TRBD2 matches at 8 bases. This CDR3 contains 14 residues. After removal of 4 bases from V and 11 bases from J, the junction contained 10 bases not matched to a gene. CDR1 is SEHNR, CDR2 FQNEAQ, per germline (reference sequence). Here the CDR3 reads CASSYERGWLQQFF. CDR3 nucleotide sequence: TGTGCCAGCAGCTACGAGCGGGGGTGGCTCCAGCAGTTCTTC. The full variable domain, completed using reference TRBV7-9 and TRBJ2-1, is DTGVSQNPRHKITKRGQNVTFRCDPISEHNRLYWYRQTLGQGPEFLTYFQNEAQLEKSRLLSDRFSAERPKGSFSTLEIQRTEQGDSAMYLCASSYERGWLQQFFGPGTRLTVL.

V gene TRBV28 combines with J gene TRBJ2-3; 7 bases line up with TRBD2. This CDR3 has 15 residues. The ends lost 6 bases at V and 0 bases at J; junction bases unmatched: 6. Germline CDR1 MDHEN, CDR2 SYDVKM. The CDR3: CASRSSLASTDTQYF. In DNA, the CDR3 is TGTGCCAGCAGAAGTTCACTAGCGAGCACAGATACGCAGTATTTT.

CDR3 amino acids: CASSPSVSGNTIYF. The CDR3 bases are TGCGCCAGCAGCCCCTCCGTCTCTGGAAACACCATATATTTT. The chain recombines TRBV5-1 with TRBJ1-3, with D unclear. Germline-derived CDR1 and CDR2 are SGHRS and YFSETQ. V was shortened by 4 bases and J by 0 bases, with 8 bases between the two germline ends. The CDR3 contains 14 residues.

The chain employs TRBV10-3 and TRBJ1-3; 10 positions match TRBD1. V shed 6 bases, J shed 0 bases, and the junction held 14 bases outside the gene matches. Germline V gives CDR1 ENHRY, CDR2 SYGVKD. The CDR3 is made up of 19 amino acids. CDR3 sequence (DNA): TGTGCCATCAGACAAGTGGGGACAGGGGACCATTTCTCTGGAAACACCATATATTTT. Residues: CAIRQVGTGDHFSGNTIYF.

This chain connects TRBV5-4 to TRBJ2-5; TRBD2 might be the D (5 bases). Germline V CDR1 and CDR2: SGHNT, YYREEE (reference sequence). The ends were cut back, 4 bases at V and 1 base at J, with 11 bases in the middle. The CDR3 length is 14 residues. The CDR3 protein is CASSHGLIQETQYF. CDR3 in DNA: TGTGCCAGCAGCCACGGACTGATCCAAGAGACCCAGTACTTC.